The subject of this entry is one T cell receptor (beta chain). Using immunoSEQ multiplex PCR, the repertoire was profiled, and TCRdb retains in-frame clones only, with some absent. The sample yields about 270,000 clones, around 85% seen once. The record originates from a study of blood T cell repertoires in COVID-19. There are 15 residues in the CDR3. V trimming: 4 bases; J trimming: 3 bases; junction bases outside the gene matches: 6. The germline CDR1 and CDR2 sequences are MNHEY and SVGAGI. This TCR derives from a woman in her twenties or thirties with COVID-19, enrolled during active disease. The sample consisted of peripheral blood. The chain has TRBV6-5 and TRBJ2-3; the match to TRBD2 covers 8 bases. CDR3 sequence: CASSLTLAGTDTQYF. The CDR3 coding sequence is TGTGCCAGCAGTTTAACCTTAGCGGGAACAGATACGCAGTATTTT.